This T cell receptor (beta chain) was recorded in a study of CD4 T cells in relation to SARS-CoV-2 and coronaviruses. Trimming cost V 4 bases and J 7 bases, with 16 bases left between them. Germline V lookup: CDR1 KGHDR, CDR2 SFDVKD. The CDR3 loop spans 15 amino acids. Libraries were prepared by immunoSEQ multiplex PCR; TCRdb keeps only in-frame clonotypes and omits some of them. The sample yields about 59,000 clones, 80% to 90% seen once. Unexposed donor CD4+ T cells date from about 2011-2018, before the COVID-19 pandemic. Naive and memory CD4+ T cells were separated from cryopreserved PBMCs. This chain links TRBV24-1 with TRBJ2-1; tentative D call: TRBD2 (6 bases). Sequenced input: memory CD4+ T cells from PBMCs. The sequence was collected from a human donor in good health. The CDR3 bases are TGTGCCACCAGTGAGGACCCCCGAGGAGGGAATGAGCAGTTCTTC. Translation gives CATSEDPRGGNEQFF.